The 18 T cell receptor beta chains listed next were all sequenced from one sample in a study of cytomegalovirus exposure and HLA in healthy donors. The data were produced by immunoSEQ multiplex PCR, yet TCRdb's version contains in-frame clones alone and is incomplete. The data hold about 180,000 clones, with 85% observed a single time. Material for sequencing was PBMCs. The receptors originated from a man aged 18-30 years in good health and CMV-seropositive.

CDR3 bases: TGTGCCAGCGGTGTGACTAGCGGAACACAAGAGACCCAGTACTTC. It specifies CASGVTSGTQETQYF. The chain combines TRBV27 with TRBJ2-5, with 9 bases fitting TRBD2. With V trimmed by 8 bases and J by 2 bases, 9 bases remained unmatched. This CDR3 is 15 amino acids long. From germline, CDR1 is MNHEY and CDR2 SMNVEV (reference sequence).

The sample holds a few counts of this clone. This rearrangement joins TRBV28 to TRBJ1-2; TRBD1 aligns across 9 bases. This CDR3 has 14 amino acids. After removal of 1 base from V and 7 bases from J, the junction contained 4 bases not matched to a gene. The germline gives CDR1 MDHEN, CDR2 SYDVKM. The CDR3 loop reads CASSLFTGGPGYTF. The DNA for the CDR3 is TGTGCCAGCAGTTTATTCACAGGGGGCCCTGGCTACACCTTC.

The V gene is TRBV28, the J gene TRBJ1-6, with D perhaps TRBD1 (5 bases). CDR1 and CDR2 (germline): MDHEN, SYDVKM. The CDR3 contains 14 residues. V lost 4 bases, J lost 9 bases, and 13 bases lay in between. DNA for the CDR3: TGTGCCAGCAGTTCAACTGGGGGGGGTTCACCCCTCCACTTT. Its protein is CASSSTGGGSPLHF.

The rearrangement links TRBV1 to TRBJ2-1; the DNA was not compared with TRBD2, the D call given in the table. TRBV1 is designated a pseudogene. The CDR3 is 13 amino acids. This chain's CDR3 is CTGWLAGYNEQFF. The CDR3 region has the DNA TGCACCGGGTGGCTAGCGGGTTACAATGAGCAGTTCTTC.

This chain uses TRBV7-2 with TRBJ2-7; possible D gene TRBD2, 5 bases. Trimming stripped 6 bases from V and 2 bases from J, with 11 bases between. CDR3 length equals 13 residues. The germline V gene encodes CDR1 SGHTA and CDR2 FQGNSA. The CDR3, as DNA: TGTGCCAGCAGACGAACGGAGGCCTACGAGCAGTACTTC. Protein sequence: CASRRTEAYEQYF.

The chain employs TRBV7-9 and TRBJ2-3; no clear D. Looked up from germline, CDR1 is SEHNR and CDR2 is FQNEAQ (reference sequence). The CDR3 spans 16 residues. V shed 4 bases and J shed 0 bases, with 14 bases lying between them. The CDR3 here is CASSSDTLISTDTQYF. In DNA, the CDR3 is TGTGCCAGCAGCTCAGACACCTTAATCAGCACAGATACGCAGTATTTT.

For the CDR3, the DNA is TGCGCCAGCAGCGCGGACAGGCCGAACACCGGGGAGCTGTTTTTT. Protein: CASSADRPNTGELFF. The rearrangement joins TRBV5-1 to TRBJ2-2; 7 nucleotides match TRBD1. Trimming cost V 4 bases and J 0 bases; bases outside gene matches: 3. The CDR3 extends over 15 amino acids. Germline values: CDR1 SGHRS, CDR2 YFSETQ.

The J gene is TRBJ2-3, the V gene TRBV4-2, with TRBD2 matching 11 bases. Trimming at V came to 5 bases and at J to 2 bases, leaving 6 bases not matched to a gene. The V gene's germline CDR1 is LGHNA and CDR2 YNFKEQ. The CDR3 is made up of 16 amino acids. This CDR3 is CASSVMTSGATDTQYF. Here the CDR3 DNA reads TGTGCCAGCAGCGTCATGACTAGCGGGGCCACAGATACGCAGTATTTT.

This sequence joins TRBV6-1 and TRBJ1-1, with 10 positions matching TRBD1. Unmatched junction bases numbered 11, after V lost 8 bases and J lost 5 bases. The germline CDR1 and CDR2 sequences are MNHNS and SASEGT. The CDR3 totals 15 residues. Here the CDR3 DNA reads TGTGCCAGCGCTCGCGGGACAGGGGTTTATACTGAAGCTTTCTTT. Protein product: CASARGTGVYTEAFF.

This chain uses TRBV5-1 with TRBJ2-2; TRBD1 might be the D (6 bases). CDR1 is SGHRS and CDR2 is YFSETQ in the germline V gene. The V gene lost 0 bases and the J gene lost 5 bases, with 14 bases spanning the gap. CDR3 size: 16 residues. CDR3 nucleotide sequence: TGCGCCAGCAGCTTGGATCCAGGGGAAAGAACCGGGGAGCTGTTTTTT. This sequence encodes CASSLDPGERTGELFF.

V usage is TRBV7-2 and J usage is TRBJ2-2; D possibly corresponds to TRBD1 (6 bases). The germline V gene encodes CDR1 SGHTA and CDR2 FQGNSA. Trimming took 5 bases from V and 4 from J, leaving 11 bases between them. This CDR3 is built from 14 residues. Here the CDR3 reads CASSLDRITGELFF. CDR3 in DNA: TGTGCCAGCAGCCTAGACAGGATCACCGGGGAGCTGTTTTTT.

This chain joins TRBV29-1 and TRBJ2-3; D gene unclear. Germline V lookup: CDR1 SQVTM, CDR2 ANQGSEA. Trimming removed 4 bases at V and 3 bases at J, with 8 bases between. The CDR3 consists of 12 residues. DNA of the CDR3: TGCAGCGTTGTAATTGCGACAGATACGCAGTATTTT. It codes for CSVVIATDTQYF.

V usage is TRBV28 and J usage is TRBJ1-1; 10 bases are a match to TRBD1. Germline values: CDR1 MDHEN, CDR2 SYDVKM. The CDR3 length is 12 residues. Germline trimming cut 9 bases from V and 13 bases from J; bases unmatched to any gene: 11. In nucleotides, the CDR3 is TGTGCCAGTAGACCGGGACAGGGGTTTGGTTTCTTT. Protein sequence: CASRPGQGFGFF.

The rearrangement uses TRBV9 and TRBJ2-2; no clear D gene. V gave up 3 bases and J gave up 7 bases, with 16 bases separating them. CDR1 and CDR2 (germline): SGDLS, YYNGEE. The CDR3 length is 15 residues. The DNA for the CDR3 is TGTGCCAGCAGCGCCCGACTCGAACATGGCGGGGAGCTGTTTTTT. Translated: CASSARLEHGGELFF.

For the CDR3, the DNA is TGTGCCAGCAGCGGGCGAGCGGGAGGGCAGTACAATGAGCAGTTCTTC. This gives the protein CASSGRAGGQYNEQFF. The chain links TRBV5-4 to TRBJ2-1, with 10 positions matching TRBD2. With 4 bases clipped from V and 4 bases from J, the junction kept 8 bases outside the gene matches. This CDR3 is built from 16 residues. Germline V gene sequence: CDR1 SGHNT, CDR2 YYREEE (reference sequence).

This chain links TRBV29-1 with TRBJ2-1, with 7 bases identical to TRBD1. Germline values: CDR1 SQVTM, CDR2 ANQGSEA. V was clipped by 2 bases and J by 4 bases; unmatched bases: 5. The CDR3 covers 14 residues. CDR3 loop: CSVESTGRYNEQFF. In DNA form, the CDR3 reads TGCAGCGTTGAATCGACAGGGCGATACAATGAGCAGTTCTTC.

In this sample, this clone turned up a few times. The rearrangement uses TRBV2 and TRBJ1-5; no clear D gene. V lost 5 bases to trimming and J lost 8 bases, with 13 bases between them. This CDR3 is built from 13 residues. Germline CDR1 is SNHLY and CDR2 is FYNNEI. CDR3 sequence (DNA): TGTGCCAGCAGTCGAACGTTAGCGGAGCCCCAGCATTTT. Residues: CASSRTLAEPQHF. Supplemented by reference TRBV2 and TRBJ1-5, the full variable domain reads EPEVTQTPSHQVTQMGQEVILRCVPISNHLYFYWYRQILGQKVEFLVSFYNNEISEKSEIFDDQFSVERPDGSNFTLKIRSTKLEDSAMYFCASSRTLAEPQHFGDGTRLSIL.

The chain has TRBV9 and TRBJ2-3; D is perhaps TRBD2 (6 bases). The ends were cut back, 2 bases at V and 2 bases at J, with 9 bases in the middle. The CDR3 totals 14 residues. Germline V gene lookup returns CDR1 SGDLS and CDR2 YYNGEE. CDR3 coding DNA: TGTGCCAGCAGCGTCAGGGACTCCACAGATACGCAGTATTTT. Its translation: CASSVRDSTDTQYF.